This TCR beta chain comes out of a study of blood T cell repertoires in COVID-19. Followed longitudinally, the Seattle patients had been enrolled during active infection. This clone has just a few counts. Germline V gene lookup returns CDR1 MDHEN and CDR2 SYDVKM. This CDR3 is 14 amino acids long. J was trimmed by 5 bases and V by 5 bases; bases with no gene match: 8. Repertoires were generated with immunoSEQ multiplex PCR, while TCRdb's copy carries only in-frame clones and drops some. The profile shows just under 65,000 clones, around four fifths of them singletons. The sequenced sample consisted of peripheral blood. V is TRBV28 and J is TRBJ2-5; 7 nucleotides align to TRBD1. The sequence came from a man aged 55 to 70 with COVID-19, enrolled during active disease. The CDR3 here is CASSQTGPGETQYF. The CDR3 DNA sequence: TGTGCCAGCAGTCAGACAGGGCCGGGGGAGACCCAGTACTTC.